The sequence of this T cell receptor beta chain was determined in a study of blood T cells in healthy people across ages. The second PCR ran about 6 to 11 cycles with a sample-barcoded 5' primer and J-beta primers. Each cDNA molecule was tagged by a template-switch adaptor that had 12 random nucleotides. TCRdb independently ran MiXCR on the 5' RACE reads; one entry per CDR3 protein. In the table there are around 870,000 distinct CDR3 sequences, around 28% of which are singletons. CDR1 is MNHEY and CDR2 is SMNVEV in the germline V gene (reference sequence). CDR3 length: 16 amino acids. To note about this clonotype: A read error may account for a junction end that differs from germline.

This sequence was found in a woman aged 80 or over in good health. V and J are TRBV27 and TRBJ1-6, with a possible D match to TRBD1 (5 bases). The specimen sequenced was blood. The CDR3 bases are TGTGCCAACAGTTTATTGTCCTTCCCAGGGAATTCACCCCTCCACTTT. Its translation is CANSLLSFPGNSPLHF.